These 25 T cell receptor beta chains came from one sample sequenced in a study of blood T cell repertoires in COVID-19. Method: immunoSEQ multiplex PCR; TCRdb's copy keeps in-frame clones and lacks some. This table holds 250,000 to 300,000 clones, roughly nine tenths found once. Source material: peripheral blood. Every receptor here comes from a woman between 50 and 59 years old who had recovered from COVID-19.

The gene calls are TRBV18 and TRBJ1-1, with D hard to call. The V gene's germline CDR1 is KGHSH and CDR2 LQKENI. CDR3 length: 15 amino acids. V shed 3 bases and J shed 1 base, with 12 bases lying between them. The CDR3 reads CASSPLTVTNTEAFF. DNA for the CDR3: TGTGCCAGCTCACCGTTAACAGTAACGAACACTGAAGCTTTCTTT.

This clone turned up a few times. The chain combines TRBV2 with TRBJ2-2; D is perhaps TRBD1 (6 bases). Germline V gene data show CDR1 as SNHLY and CDR2 as FYNNEI. V was clipped by 6 bases and J by 6 bases, with 14 bases between them. There are 14 residues in the CDR3. The CDR3 nucleotides are TGTGCCAGCAGGGTAGCAGGGGCGGCCGGGGAGCTGTTTTTT. Its translation: CASRVAGAAGELFF.

This clone was seen more than once but under ten times. This chain joins TRBV19 and TRBJ1-5, with TRBD1 identical over 8 bases. After removal of 4 bases from V and 2 bases from J, the junction contained 7 bases not matched to a gene. The CDR3 is 16 amino acids. The germline V gene has CDR1 LNHDA and CDR2 SQIVND (reference sequence). This chain's CDR3 is CASSRTGFGGNQPQHF. The CDR3 region has the DNA TGTGCCAGTAGTAGGACAGGGTTTGGGGGCAATCAGCCCCAGCATTTT.

The V call is TRBV7-2, the J call TRBJ2-6; 7 nucleotides line up with TRBD1. CDR3 length: 15 amino acids. The germline gives CDR1 SGHTA, CDR2 FQGNSA. Trimming took 4 bases from V and 0 from J; bases not matched to a gene: 0. In DNA, the CDR3 is TGTGCCAGCAGCTGGGACAGCTCTGGGGCCAACGTCCTGACTTTC. It specifies CASSWDSSGANVLTF.

The J gene is TRBJ2-2, the V gene TRBV11-2; D call uncertain. The V gene lost 7 bases and the J gene lost 0 bases, with 6 bases spanning the gap. Per germline, CDR1 SGHAT and CDR2 FQNNGV. The CDR3 has 13 residues. The CDR3 is CASTQTNTGELFF. The CDR3 DNA reads as TGTGCCAGCACCCAGACGAACACCGGGGAGCTGTTTTTT.

This clone was picked up one time. The rearrangement uses TRBV2 and TRBJ2-6, with 8 nucleotides matching TRBD2. The CDR3 contains 19 residues. In germline, CDR1 is SNHLY, CDR2 FYNNEI. V shed 9 bases and J 4 bases; nucleotides not matched to a gene: 20. The CDR3 sequence: CARDSVRIGRASGANVLTF. CDR3 in DNA: TGTGCCAGGGACAGCGTCAGAATCGGGAGGGCCTCAGGGGCCAACGTCCTGACTTTC.

This clone has just a few counts. The chain has TRBV11-2 and TRBJ1-2, with D unclear. Germline V lookup: CDR1 SGHAT, CDR2 FQNNGV. The V and J ends lost 5 bases and 4 bases respectively, with 11 bases between them. The CDR3 is 13 amino acids. The CDR3 sequence: CASSHGRAYGYTF. DNA of the CDR3: TGTGCCAGCAGCCACGGGAGGGCCTATGGCTACACCTTC.

In this sample, this clone turned up once. This chain uses TRBV27 with TRBJ2-3; 9 nucleotides line up with TRBD2. Germline CDR1 and CDR2: MNHEY and SMNVEV (reference sequence). The CDR3 contains 15 residues. V gave up 5 bases and J gave up 1 base; unmatched junction bases: 4. CDR3: CASSPKRGGTDTQYF. The CDR3 bases are TGTGCCAGCAGTCCGAAGCGGGGGGGCACAGATACGCAGTATTTT.

This sequence joins TRBV19 and TRBJ1-2; 8 nucleotides line up with TRBD1. Germline V lookup: CDR1 LNHDA, CDR2 SQIVND (reference sequence). The CDR3 is made up of 17 amino acids. The V gene end was trimmed by 3 bases and the J gene end by 9 bases; junction bases not matched to a gene: 18. CDR3 DNA sequence: TGTGCCAGTAGTATGGCGGACAGGGTTCTGTCTTATAGTCGCTACACCTTC. Its protein product is CASSMADRVLSYSRYTF.

The chain combines TRBV2 with TRBJ1-3; D might be TRBD1 (5 bases). CDR3 size: 15 residues. Trimming removed 0 bases at V and 4 bases at J, with 10 bases between. Germline CDR1 and CDR2: SNHLY and FYNNEI. DNA of the CDR3: TGTGCCAGCAGTGAAGCCAGGGCCTCCGGAAACACCATATATTTT. Translated: CASSEARASGNTIYF.

The V gene is TRBV7-3, the J gene TRBJ1-2; TRBD1 might be the D (6 bases). The CDR3 has 14 residues. V was pared by 5 bases and J by 3 bases, with 13 bases between. Germline V gene sequence: CDR1 SGHTA, CDR2 FQGTGA. As DNA, the CDR3 is TGTGCCAGCAGCCCATATGGGACACACTATGGCTACACCTTC. The encoded protein is CASSPYGTHYGYTF.

The chain couples TRBV7-2 to TRBJ2-5; tentative D call: TRBD1 (5 bases). The V gene lost 5 bases and the J gene lost 1 base, with 14 bases spanning the gap. CDR1 is SGHTA and CDR2 is FQGNSA in the germline V gene. CDR3 size: 15 residues. CDR3 bases: TGTGCCAGCAGCCCCCTTGGGGCTACCCAAGAGACCCAGTACTTC. Translating it yields CASSPLGATQETQYF.

The rearrangement uses TRBV3-1 (or the pseudogene TRBV3-2) and TRBJ2-1; 11 bases agree with TRBD2. The CDR3 is 15 amino acids. Germline V gene data show CDR1 as LGHDT and CDR2 as YNNKEL (reference sequence). V was pared by 4 bases and J by 6 bases, with 5 bases of the junction left unmatched. This CDR3 reads CASSLAGGLTNEQFF. In nucleotides, the CDR3 is TGTGCCAGCAGCCTAGCGGGAGGGCTAACCAATGAGCAGTTCTTC.

J is TRBJ1-1 and V is TRBV9; 8 bases match TRBD1. The CDR3 length is 16 residues. The J segment lost 5 bases and the V segment lost 3 bases, leaving 12 bases of the junction unmatched. Germline CDR1 and CDR2: SGDLS and YYNGEE. CDR3 residues: CASSADAGGGGTEAFF. The CDR3 DNA is TGTGCCAGCAGCGCCGATGCAGGGGGCGGAGGGACTGAAGCTTTCTTT.

J is TRBJ2-1 and V is TRBV5-4, with unresolved D. V was pared by 4 bases and J by 0 bases, with 17 bases between. In germline, CDR1 is SGHNT, CDR2 YYREEE (reference sequence). The CDR3 totals 17 residues. In DNA form, the CDR3 reads TGTGCCAGCAGCCCCGGGTTTGACCGCAGCTCCTACAATGAGCAGTTCTTC. Translated, it gives CASSPGFDRSSYNEQFF. The full variable domain, its missing parts supplied by reference TRBV5-4 and TRBJ2-1, is ETGVTQSPTHLIKTRGQQVTLRCSSQSGHNTVSWYQQALGQGPQFIFQYYREEENGRGNFPPRFSGLQFPNYSSELNVNALELDDSALYLCASSPGFDRSSYNEQFFGPGTRLTVL.

The chain links TRBV30 to TRBJ2-1; TRBD1 might be the D (5 bases). This CDR3 spans 14 amino acids. In germline, CDR1 is GTSNPN, CDR2 SVGIG (reference sequence). Between the trimmed V and J ends, which lost 1 base and 10 bases, there was a span of 17 bases. The CDR3 loop reads CAWSAAPVDMEQFF. In nucleotides, the CDR3 is TGTGCCTGGAGTGCCGCCCCGGTGGACATGGAGCAGTTCTTC.

This clone came up once. J is TRBJ2-1 and V is TRBV5-1; TRBD2 agrees at 8 bases. The CDR3 totals 12 residues. J lost 10 bases, V lost 4 bases, and 4 bases had no gene match. Germline lookup yields CDR1 SGHRS and CDR2 YFSETQ. The CDR3 loop reads CASSTTSGEQFF. In nucleotides, the CDR3 is TGCGCCAGCAGCACTACTAGCGGAGAGCAGTTCTTC.

The CDR3 DNA is TGCGCCAGCTGGGTCCCGACATCCTCCTACGAGCAGTACTTC. This gives the protein CASWVPTSSYEQYF. The genes are TRBV10-1 and TRBJ2-7; no firm D call. Trimming left V 8 bases short and J 0 bases short, with 14 bases between. Germline V gene data show CDR1 as WNHNN and CDR2 as SYGVQD (reference sequence). This CDR3 contains 14 residues.

The chain employs TRBV6-2 or TRBV6-3 and TRBJ2-5, with 14 bases lining up with TRBD2. This CDR3 region has 15 residues. CDR1 MNHEY and CDR2 SVGEGT come from the germline V gene. With 6 bases clipped from V and 5 bases from J, the junction kept 5 bases outside the gene matches. The DNA for the CDR3 is TGTGCCAGCAGCCCAAGGACTAGCGGGAGGGAGACCCAGTACTTC. This sequence encodes CASSPRTSGRETQYF.

The J gene is TRBJ1-1, the V gene TRBV25-1; D is undetermined. This CDR3 comprises 12 residues. Germline lookup yields CDR1 MGHDK and CDR2 SYGVNS. The ends were cut back, 5 bases at V and 5 bases at J, with 9 bases in the middle. As DNA, the CDR3 is TGTGCCAGCAGTACGAGAAGAACTGAAGCTTTCTTT. Translated, it gives CASSTRRTEAFF.

The chain couples TRBV30 to TRBJ1-1; 7 bases line up with TRBD1. The germline V gene encodes CDR1 GTSNPN and CDR2 SVGIG (reference sequence). The CDR3 is 12 amino acids. Trimming removed 0 bases from V and 8 bases from J; junction bases left unmatched: 3. CDR3 coding DNA: TGTGCCTGGAGTGTTACAGGGGTAGAAGCTTTCTTT. Its translation is CAWSVTGVEAFF.

The chain recombines TRBV18 with TRBJ2-7; unclear D gene. Germline V lookup: CDR1 KGHSH, CDR2 LQKENI. There are 13 residues in the CDR3. V gave up 2 bases and J gave up 4 bases, with 9 bases separating them. CDR3 amino acids: CASSPYVSYEQYF. Written as DNA, the CDR3 is TGTGCCAGCTCACCATACGTTAGTTACGAGCAGTACTTC.

This chain joins TRBV6-6 and TRBJ1-6; D unclear. The germline V and J ends were trimmed by 6 bases and 0 bases, with 9 bases remaining between them. Per the germline V gene, CDR1 is MNHNY and CDR2 is SVGAGI (reference sequence). This CDR3 region has 15 residues. The CDR3 is CASRLDSSYNSPLHF. The CDR3 bases are TGTGCCAGCAGGTTGGACTCCTCCTATAATTCACCCCTCCACTTT.

This clone was seen a few times. V usage is TRBV7-2 and J usage is TRBJ1-6, with 7 bases identical to TRBD1. Germline loops: CDR1 SGHTA, CDR2 FQGNSA. This CDR3 is 14 amino acids long. J lost 6 bases, V lost 7 bases, and 6 bases had no gene match. The CDR3 loop is CASKQTGTNSPLHF. The CDR3 DNA reads as TGTGCCAGCAAACAGACAGGGACTAATTCACCCCTCCACTTT.

The gene calls are TRBV2 and TRBJ1-1; the D gene is possibly TRBD1 (6 bases). V shed 6 bases and J shed 0 bases, with 11 bases lying between them. Germline CDR1 reads SNHLY; CDR2 reads FYNNEI. The CDR3 is 14 amino acids. CDR3 region: CASSRGRMNTEAFF. The CDR3 DNA is TGTGCCAGCAGCAGGGGCCGAATGAACACTGAAGCTTTCTTT.